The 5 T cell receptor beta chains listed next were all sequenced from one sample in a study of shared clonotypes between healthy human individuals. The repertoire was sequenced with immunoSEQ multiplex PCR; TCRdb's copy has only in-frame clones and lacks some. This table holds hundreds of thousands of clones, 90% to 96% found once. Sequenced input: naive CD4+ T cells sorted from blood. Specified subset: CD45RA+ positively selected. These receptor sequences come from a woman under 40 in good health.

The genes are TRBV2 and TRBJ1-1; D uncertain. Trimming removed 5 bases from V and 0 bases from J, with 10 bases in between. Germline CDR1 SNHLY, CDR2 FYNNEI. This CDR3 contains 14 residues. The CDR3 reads CASSRGRVNTEAFF. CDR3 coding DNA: TGTGCCAGCAGTCGAGGGAGAGTGAACACTGAAGCTTTCTTT.

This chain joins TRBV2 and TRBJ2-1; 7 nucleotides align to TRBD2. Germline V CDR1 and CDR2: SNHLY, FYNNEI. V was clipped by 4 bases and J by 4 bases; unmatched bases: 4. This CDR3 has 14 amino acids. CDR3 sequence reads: CASSGGRDYNEQFF. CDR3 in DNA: TGTGCCAGCAGTGGGGGGAGGGATTACAATGAGCAGTTCTTC.

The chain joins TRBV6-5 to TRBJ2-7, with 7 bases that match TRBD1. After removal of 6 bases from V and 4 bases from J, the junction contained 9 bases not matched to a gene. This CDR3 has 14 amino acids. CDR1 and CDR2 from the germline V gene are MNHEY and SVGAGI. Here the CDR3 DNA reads TGTGCCAGCAGCCTGGACAGGCCTTCATACGAGCAGTACTTC. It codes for CASSLDRPSYEQYF.

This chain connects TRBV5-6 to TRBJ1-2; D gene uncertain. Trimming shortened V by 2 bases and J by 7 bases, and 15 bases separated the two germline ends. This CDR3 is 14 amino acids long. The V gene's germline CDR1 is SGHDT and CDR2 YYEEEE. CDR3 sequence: CASSFARHLSGYTF. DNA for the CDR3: TGTGCCAGCAGCTTTGCCAGACACCTATCTGGCTACACCTTC.

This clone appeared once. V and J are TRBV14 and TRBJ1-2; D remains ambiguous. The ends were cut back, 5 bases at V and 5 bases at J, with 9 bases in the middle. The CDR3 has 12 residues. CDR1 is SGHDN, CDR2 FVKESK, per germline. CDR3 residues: CASSASWYGYTF. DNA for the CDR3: TGTGCCAGCAGCGCAAGTTGGTATGGCTACACCTTC.